The 32 T cell receptor beta chains reported below all come from one sample, sequenced in a study of T cell therapy after organ transplantation. No cognate antigen is known for these TCRs. The repertoire was sequenced with immunoSEQ multiplex PCR; TCRdb's copy has only in-frame clones and lacks some. The sample comprises some 47,000 clones, 94% of which are singletons, and around 3.2% rests with the top ten. Sequenced material: CD8+ T cells from blood, taken before autologous CMV-specific T cell therapy. The receptors were sampled from a human patient who had received a solid organ transplant and had CMV disease.

The CDR3 sequence: CSVVWDYEQYF. The CDR3 DNA follows: TGCAGCGTTGTATGGGACTACGAGCAGTACTTC. The chain is built from TRBV29-1 and TRBJ2-7; D remains ambiguous. Looked up from germline, CDR1 is SQVTM and CDR2 is ANQGSEA. This CDR3 comprises 11 residues. V lost 4 bases and J lost 3, with 7 bases in between.

CDR3 region: CASSVGAGVGYEQYF. Here the CDR3 DNA reads TGTGCCAGCAGCGTAGGGGCTGGGGTCGGGTACGAGCAGTACTTC. The chain couples TRBV9 to TRBJ2-7; D ambiguous. Deletions cut 0 bases from V and 4 bases from J, with 14 bases between. The CDR3 has 15 amino acids. CDR1 is SGDLS and CDR2 is YYNGEE in the germline V gene.

V is TRBV11-2 and J is TRBJ1-4; D is possibly TRBD1 (6 bases). V lost 10 bases, J lost 7 bases, and 16 bases lay in between. The CDR3 has 13 residues. CDR1 and CDR2 (germline): SGHAT, FQNNGV. The CDR3 region is CATSGHRVEKLFF. The CDR3 DNA follows: TGTGCCACCTCGGGACACCGGGTTGAAAAACTGTTTTTT.

The genes are TRBV6-4 and TRBJ2-7; 8 nucleotides line up with TRBD2. There are 13 residues in the CDR3. The trim removed 5 bases at V and 4 bases at J, leaving 4 bases unmatched. Germline V gene data show CDR1 as MRHNA and CDR2 as SNTAGT. Here the CDR3 reads CASSRGGQYEQYF. In DNA form, the CDR3 reads TGTGCCAGCAGTCGGGGGGGCCAGTACGAGCAGTACTTC.

The rearrangement joins TRBV4-3 to TRBJ2-3; TRBD2 matches 10 bases. Germline CDR1 and CDR2: LGHNA and YSLEER. This CDR3 has 17 residues. V lost 2 bases to trimming and J lost 7 bases; unmatched junction nucleotides: 12. This CDR3 is CASSQPPSGGEGNTQYF. DNA of the CDR3: TGCGCCAGCAGCCAACCCCCAAGCGGGGGGGAGGGAAATACGCAGTATTTT.

This clone showed up just once. The chain couples TRBV4-3 to TRBJ1-2; a possible D gene is TRBD1 (5 bases). This CDR3 is built from 15 residues. Per germline, CDR1 LGHNA and CDR2 YSLEER. Deletions cut 1 base from V and 3 bases from J, with 12 bases between. CDR3 sequence reads: CASSQVLGLDYGYTF. The CDR3 DNA reads TGCGCCAGCAGCCAAGTCCTGGGGCTGGACTATGGCTACACCTTC.

The gene calls are TRBV29-1 and TRBJ2-3, with D tentatively TRBD2 (5 bases). The CDR3 contains 13 residues. The germline gives CDR1 SQVTM, CDR2 ANQGSEA. V gave up 2 bases and J gave up 2 bases, with 8 bases separating them. DNA of the CDR3: TGCAGCGTTGAACTAGCTCTCACAGATACGCAGTATTTT. It encodes CSVELALTDTQYF.

This chain connects TRBV7-9 to TRBJ2-3; D is unresolved. The CDR3 has 12 amino acids. Germline loops: CDR1 SEHNR, CDR2 FQNEAQ (reference sequence). Trimming took 8 bases from V and 1 from J, leaving 7 bases between them. The CDR3 sequence: CASVRGTDTQYF. The CDR3 nucleotides are TGTGCCAGCGTAAGGGGCACAGATACGCAGTATTTT.

V usage is TRBV5-1 and J usage is TRBJ1-2; D may be TRBD1 (5 bases). There are 15 residues in the CDR3. Germline CDR1 SGHRS, CDR2 YFSETQ. Trimming removed 0 bases from V and 4 bases from J, with 13 bases in between. CDR3 in DNA: TGCGCCAGCAGCTTGGATCAGGGTCCCTCCTATGGCTACACCTTC. It encodes CASSLDQGPSYGYTF. The whole variable domain, filled in from reference TRBV5-1 and TRBJ1-2, reads KAGVTQTPRYLIKTRGQQVTLSCSPISGHRSVSWYQQTPGQGLQFLFEYFSETQRNKGNFPGRFSGRQFSNSRSEMNVSTLELGDSALYLCASSLDQGPSYGYTFGSGTRLTVV.

The chain couples TRBV5-4 to TRBJ1-1; possible D gene TRBD1, 6 bases. This CDR3 region has 14 residues. Germline CDR1 SGHNT, CDR2 YYREEE (reference sequence). V lost 5 bases and J 2 bases, leaving 13 bases between the germline ends. In nucleotides, the CDR3 is TGTGCCAGCAGACCTGACAGGCCCAACACTGAAGCTTTCTTT. Residues: CASRPDRPNTEAFF.

J is TRBJ1-5 and V is TRBV11-2; no definite D call. Trimming cost V 3 bases and J 1 base, with 10 bases left between them. Looked up from germline, CDR1 is SGHAT and CDR2 is FQNNGV. CDR3 size: 15 residues. CDR3 sequence: CASSFEGESNQPQHF. The CDR3, as DNA: TGTGCCAGCAGCTTCGAGGGCGAGAGCAATCAGCCCCAGCATTTT.

This sequence joins TRBV10-1 and TRBJ2-3; D perhaps matches TRBD2 (5 bases). Germline V gives CDR1 WNHNN, CDR2 SYGVQD (reference sequence). The CDR3 runs to 14 residues. Deletions cut 1 base from V and 2 bases from J, with 7 bases between. CDR3 protein: CASSEWTSTDTQYF. CDR3 DNA sequence: TGCGCCAGCAGTGAGTGGACTTCCACAGATACGCAGTATTTT.

The chain combines TRBV2 with TRBJ1-1; D is unclear. The germline V gene encodes CDR1 SNHLY and CDR2 FYNNEI. Trimming removed 6 bases from V and 0 bases from J, with 8 bases in between. CDR3 length equals 13 residues. The CDR3 DNA sequence: TGTGCCAGCAGGCCGGAGATGAACACTGAAGCTTTCTTT. This translates into CASRPEMNTEAFF.

This clone was detected only once. The chain has TRBV6-5 and TRBJ2-7; 7 bases map to TRBD1. Trimming removed 0 bases from V and 1 base from J; junction bases left unmatched: 3. The germline V gene encodes CDR1 MNHEY and CDR2 SVGAGI. The CDR3 is 15 residues long. In DNA, the CDR3 is TGTGCCAGCAGTTACTCAGAGGGGGCTTCCTACGAGCAGTACTTC. Encoded protein: CASSYSEGASYEQYF.

The J gene is TRBJ2-7, the V gene TRBV4-3; a possible D gene is TRBD2 (5 bases). V was shortened by 0 bases and J by 5 bases, with 11 bases between the two germline ends. This CDR3 is 14 amino acids long. The germline gives CDR1 LGHNA, CDR2 YSLEER. The CDR3 sequence is CASSQEGSQDEQYF. CDR3 nucleotide sequence: TGCGCCAGCAGCCAAGAAGGGAGCCAAGACGAGCAGTACTTC.

The chain is built from TRBV12-5 and TRBJ2-3; D unclear. V lost 0 bases, J lost 4 bases, and 14 bases lay in between. The CDR3 has 16 amino acids. CDR1 is LGHNT and CDR2 is FRNRAP in the germline V gene. CDR3 nucleotide sequence: TGTGCTAGTGGTTTGGTAATCAGGAAGGATCCAGATACGCAGTATTTT. It specifies CASGLVIRKDPDTQYF.

The chain is built from TRBV6-5 and TRBJ2-3, with D tentatively TRBD1 or TRBD2 (6 bases each). With 5 bases removed from V and 2 bases from J, the gap between germline ends came to 14 bases. From germline, CDR1 is MNHEY and CDR2 SVGAGI. This CDR3 is built from 15 residues. As DNA, the CDR3 is TGTGCCAGCAGTGCACCCCGGGGGCCCACAGATACGCAGTATTTT. It yields the protein CASSAPRGPTDTQYF.

In the case of this clone: The sample holds other DNA sequences that translate to the same CDR3. The J gene is TRBJ1-5, the V gene TRBV27; D may be TRBD1 (5 bases). Per germline, CDR1 MNHEY and CDR2 SMNVEV (reference sequence). V lost 3 bases and J lost 4, with 7 bases in between. The CDR3 has 13 residues. The DNA for the CDR3 is TGTGCCAGCAGTTTCGGGGGTAATCAGCCCCAGCATTTT. Translated, it gives CASSFGGNQPQHF.

The chain is built from TRBV6-5 and TRBJ2-5, with 14 bases fitting TRBD2. The CDR3 is 15 amino acids. CDR1 is MNHEY and CDR2 is SVGAGI in the germline V gene. The trim removed 8 bases at V and 5 bases at J, leaving 7 bases unmatched. CDR3 coding DNA: TGTGCCAGCGACGGGACTAGCGGGAGCGGGGAGACCCAGTACTTC. Its protein is CASDGTSGSGETQYF.

The chain carries TRBV13 and TRBJ2-7; 8 nucleotides match TRBD1. V shed 4 bases and J 1 base; nucleotides not matched to a gene: 3. Germline V gene data show CDR1 as PRHDT and CDR2 as FYEKMQ (reference sequence). This CDR3 is built from 14 residues. The CDR3 region has the DNA TGTGCCAGCAGCTCCAGGGGGCGTTCCTACGAGCAGTACTTC. Amino acids: CASSSRGRSYEQYF. The full variable domain, its missing parts supplied by reference TRBV13 and TRBJ2-7, is AAGVIQSPRHLIKEKRETATLKCYPIPRHDTVYWYQQGPGQDPQFLISFYEKMQSDKGSIPDRFSAQQFSDYHSELNMSSLELGDSALYFCASSSRGRSYEQYFGPGTRLTVT.

This chain joins TRBV7-9 and TRBJ2-7, with D perhaps TRBD1 (5 bases). CDR3 length: 14 residues. Germline V CDR1 and CDR2: SEHNR, FQNEAQ (reference sequence). The V gene lost 2 bases and the J gene lost 5 bases, with 13 bases spanning the gap. The CDR3 nucleotides are TGTGCCAGCAGCTTAAATGTAAGGGGCGACGAGCAGTACTTC. It yields the protein CASSLNVRGDEQYF.

The V gene is TRBV27, the J gene TRBJ1-1, with D tentatively TRBD1 (5 bases). The V end lost 5 bases, the J end lost 4 bases, and 14 bases lay between the germline ends. The germline V gene encodes CDR1 MNHEY and CDR2 SMNVEV (reference sequence). CDR3 length equals 14 residues. This CDR3 is CASSLIGEFTEAFF. The CDR3 nucleotides are TGTGCCAGCAGTCTCATAGGGGAGTTCACTGAAGCTTTCTTT.

This sequence joins TRBV19 and TRBJ1-2; no clear D gene. Deletions cut 8 bases from V and 4 bases from J, with 17 bases between. The CDR3 spans 14 residues. The germline V gene encodes CDR1 LNHDA and CDR2 SQIVND (reference sequence). The CDR3: CASQRSFNSYGYTF. The CDR3 DNA follows: TGTGCCAGTCAAAGGTCGTTTAACTCCTATGGCTACACCTTC.

The chain uses TRBV4-2 and TRBJ2-5, with TRBD2 identical over 12 bases. J was trimmed by 2 bases and V by 1 base; bases with no gene match: 11. CDR3 length equals 19 residues. CDR1 is LGHNA, CDR2 YNFKEQ, per germline. In DNA form, the CDR3 reads TGTGCCAGCAGCCAAGCTTCCCCCGGACTAGCGGGAACACAAGAGACCCAGTACTTC. This gives the protein CASSQASPGLAGTQETQYF.

This clone was seen a few times. This sequence joins TRBV6-1 and TRBJ2-5; 8 nucleotides line up with TRBD2. V gave up 0 bases and J gave up 2 bases; unmatched junction bases: 2. Germline loops: CDR1 MNHNS, CDR2 SASEGT. The CDR3 runs 15 residues. In DNA, the CDR3 is TGTGCCAGCAGTGAAGCGGGCGGGGGGCAAGAGACCCAGTACTTC. Protein product: CASSEAGGGQETQYF.

This sequence joins TRBV6-8 and TRBJ2-7; a weak D match, TRBD1 (5 bases). The CDR3 totals 14 residues. CDR1 MNHGY and CDR2 SAAAGT come from the germline V gene. The germline V and J ends were trimmed by 1 base and 2 bases, with 9 bases remaining between them. CDR3 bases: TGTGCCAGCAGTTACTTAGGACAACCCTACGAGCAGTACTTC. Protein product: CASSYLGQPYEQYF.

The CDR3 reads CASSESEANYGYTF. The CDR3 bases are TGTGCCAGCAGCGAGTCCGAAGCTAACTATGGCTACACCTTC. The rearrangement links TRBV6-5 to TRBJ1-2, with no clear D. Trimming cost V 6 bases and J 0 bases, with 11 bases left between them. The V gene's germline CDR1 is MNHEY and CDR2 SVGAGI. This CDR3 contains 14 residues.

The rearrangement uses TRBV10-1 and TRBJ1-1; 7 nucleotides align to TRBD1. Germline V gene lookup returns CDR1 WNHNN and CDR2 SYGVQD (reference sequence). This CDR3 region has 15 residues. V shed 3 bases, J shed 3 bases, and the junction held 7 bases outside the gene matches. CDR3 nucleotide sequence: TGCGCCAGCAGTGACCCACAGGGGAGGGACACTGAAGCTTTCTTT. Amino acid sequence: CASSDPQGRDTEAFF.

The rearrangement links TRBV7-9 to TRBJ2-3; D is uncertain. V gave up 1 base and J gave up 2 bases, with 4 bases separating them. CDR3 length equals 13 residues. CDR1 SEHNR and CDR2 FQNEAQ come from the germline V gene (reference sequence). DNA of the CDR3: TGTGCCAGCAGCTTAGTCCTCACAGATACGCAGTATTTT. Translation: CASSLVLTDTQYF.

The V call is TRBV6-5, the J call TRBJ1-5, with D unresolved. V dropped 7 bases and J dropped 6 bases, with 4 bases sitting between them. Germline V gene data show CDR1 as MNHEY and CDR2 as SVGAGI. CDR3 length: 10 residues. The CDR3 loop reads CASNFQPQHF. Here the CDR3 DNA reads TGTGCCAGCAATTTTCAGCCCCAGCATTTT.

The rearrangement uses TRBV4-1 and TRBJ2-3; no definite D call. CDR1 and CDR2 (germline): MGHRA, YSYEKL. The germline V and J ends were trimmed by 0 bases and 0 bases, with 4 bases remaining between them. The CDR3 is 14 amino acids. DNA for the CDR3: TGCGCCAGCAGCCAAGAAACTAGCACAGATACGCAGTATTTT. This gives the protein CASSQETSTDTQYF.

The chain is built from TRBV4-3 and TRBJ1-6; 9 nucleotides line up with TRBD1. The V gene's germline CDR1 is LGHNA and CDR2 YSLEER. CDR3 size: 16 residues. The V segment lost 1 base and the J segment 10 bases; nucleotides outside the gene matches: 8. DNA of the CDR3: TGCGCCAGCAGCCAAGGGCCGACAGGGGGATCCTCACCCCTCCACTTT. Translated: CASSQGPTGGSSPLHF.